These 21 T cell receptor beta chains were all obtained from the same sample, sequenced in a study of cytomegalovirus exposure and HLA in healthy donors. The PCR ran on 60 Vbeta and 13 Jbeta primers. Profiling relied on immunoSEQ multiplex PCR, and the TCRdb table lists in-frame clones only, not all of them. The data show 100,000 to 150,000 clones, around 80% seen once. The specimen was PBMCs. These receptors came from a man aged 25 to 40 in good health and CMV-seronegative.

The V call is TRBV2, the J call TRBJ2-3, with a possible D match to TRBD1 (6 bases). The CDR3 spans 16 residues. The germline CDR1 and CDR2 sequences are SNHLY and FYNNEI. Trimming left V 3 bases short and J 3 bases short, with 16 bases between. The CDR3 reads CASSDWGRGWTDTQYF. In DNA form, the CDR3 reads TGTGCCAGCAGTGACTGGGGCAGGGGTTGGACAGATACGCAGTATTTT.

The V call is TRBV19, the J call TRBJ2-7; the D gene is possibly TRBD2 (6 bases). The CDR3 is made up of 14 amino acids. Trimming shortened V by 4 bases and J by 3 bases, and 13 bases separated the two germline ends. The V gene's germline CDR1 is LNHDA and CDR2 SQIVND (reference sequence). CDR3: CASSTGDWLYEQYF. The CDR3 DNA reads TGTGCCAGTAGTACCGGGGACTGGCTCTACGAGCAGTACTTC.

This clone was detected only once. V is TRBV6-6 and J is TRBJ1-2; 10 bases align to TRBD1. The length of the CDR3 is 14 residues. Germline V gene sequence: CDR1 MNHNY, CDR2 SVGAGI (reference sequence). V gave up 5 bases and J gave up 4 bases; unmatched junction bases: 4. The CDR3, as DNA: TGTGCCAGCAGTGACAGGGGGCGGGTCTATGGCTACACCTTC. Translating gives CASSDRGRVYGYTF.

The rearrangement uses TRBV6-1 and TRBJ2-7; a weak D match, TRBD1 (6 bases). Trimming removed 6 bases at V and 2 bases at J, with 17 bases between. The CDR3 runs to 15 residues. Per the germline V gene, CDR1 is MNHNS and CDR2 is SASEGT. The CDR3 nucleotides are TGTGCCAGCAGCGAGCCGGGACATATCCCCTACGAGCAGTACTTC. Protein sequence: CASSEPGHIPYEQYF.

The chain couples TRBV20-1 to TRBJ2-7; D is possibly TRBD1 (5 bases). With 7 bases removed from V and 3 bases from J, the gap between germline ends came to 10 bases. Germline V gene lookup returns CDR1 DFQATT and CDR2 SNEGSKA (reference sequence). The CDR3 is 11 residues long. The CDR3 nucleotides are TGCAGTGTCGACAGCTTCTACGAGCAGTACTTC. Encoded protein: CSVDSFYEQYF.

Comments on this clone: Other DNA variants within this sample encode the same CDR3. V usage is TRBV5-1 and J usage is TRBJ1-2; tentatively, D is TRBD1 (6 bases). Between the trimmed V and J ends, which lost 0 bases and 4 bases, there was a span of 7 bases. Germline V gene sequence: CDR1 SGHRS, CDR2 YFSETQ. There are 13 residues in the CDR3. In DNA form, the CDR3 reads TGCGCCAGCAGCTTGGAGACAGGCTATGGCTACACCTTC. Amino acid sequence: CASSLETGYGYTF.

V usage is TRBV6-1 and J usage is TRBJ1-1, with D tentatively TRBD1 (5 bases). The germline gives CDR1 MNHNS, CDR2 SASEGT. The ends were cut back, 6 bases at V and 2 bases at J, with 13 bases in the middle. This CDR3 is 14 amino acids long. CDR3 region: CASSAWGPNTEAFF. The DNA of the CDR3 is TGTGCCAGCAGCGCCTGGGGCCCTAACACTGAAGCTTTCTTT.

The chain combines TRBV19 with TRBJ2-7, with 8 bases fitting TRBD1. The V gene's germline CDR1 is LNHDA and CDR2 SQIVND (reference sequence). This CDR3 is 15 amino acids long. V gave up 8 bases and J gave up 2 bases; unmatched junction bases: 11. The CDR3 sequence is CASLPSDRAPYEQYF. The CDR3 nucleotides read TGTGCCAGTCTGCCCTCGGACAGGGCTCCCTACGAGCAGTACTTC.

The J gene is TRBJ2-3, the V gene TRBV5-6; possible D gene TRBD2, 5 bases. CDR1 is SGHDT and CDR2 is YYEEEE in the germline V gene. With 4 bases removed from V and 1 base from J, the gap between germline ends came to 7 bases. There are 13 residues in the CDR3. CDR3 bases: TGTGCCAGCAGCCGTAGCGGCACAGATACGCAGTATTTT. Protein sequence: CASSRSGTDTQYF.

This chain joins TRBV28 and TRBJ2-1; D is possibly TRBD2 (5 bases). The CDR3 consists of 15 residues. Germline lookup yields CDR1 MDHEN and CDR2 SYDVKM. The ends were cut back, 8 bases at V and 4 bases at J, with 18 bases in the middle. The CDR3 loop is CASHGSTEGYNEQFF. The CDR3 DNA reads as TGTGCCAGCCATGGAAGCACTGAGGGTTACAATGAGCAGTTCTTC.

The chain couples TRBV27 to TRBJ2-5; 7 bases align to TRBD1. CDR1 and CDR2 from the germline V gene are MNHEY and SMNVEV (reference sequence). J lost 5 bases, V lost 3 bases, and 9 bases had no gene match. CDR3 size: 15 residues. CDR3 coding DNA: TGTGCCAGCAGTTTGGGGCAGGGGGTAATGGAGACCCAGTACTTC. Its translation: CASSLGQGVMETQYF.

This clone came up once. The V gene is TRBV2, the J gene TRBJ1-4; TRBD1 is a possible D gene (6 bases). V lost 8 bases and J 5 bases, leaving 12 bases between the germline ends. This CDR3 comprises 13 residues. CDR1 is SNHLY and CDR2 is FYNNEI in the germline V gene. CDR3 region: CASSAGVNEKLFF. The CDR3 bases are TGTGCCAGCTCGGCAGGGGTGAATGAAAAACTGTTTTTT.

There are a few counts of this clone. Other DNA sequences in this sample translate to the same CDR3. The V call is TRBV18, the J call TRBJ1-5; 7 bases align to TRBD1. V lost 6 bases and J lost 5; bases outside the gene matches: 7. The CDR3 is 14 amino acids. Germline V gene data show CDR1 as KGHSH and CDR2 as LQKENI. The CDR3 reads CASSQQGMDQPQHF. CDR3 coding DNA: TGTGCCAGCTCTCAACAGGGGATGGATCAGCCCCAGCATTTT.

The chain uses TRBV28 and TRBJ1-1, with D hard to call. Germline V CDR1 and CDR2: MDHEN, SYDVKM. This CDR3 is built from 15 residues. V was cut by 2 bases and J by 0 bases, with 10 bases left in between. DNA for the CDR3: TGTGCCAGCAGTTTAGCCCCCGGTTTGAACACTGAAGCTTTCTTT. Translating it yields CASSLAPGLNTEAFF. Drawing the rest from reference TRBV28 and TRBJ1-1, the complete variable domain is DVKVTQSSRYLVKRTGEKVFLECVQDMDHENMFWYRQDPGLGLRLIYFSYDVKMKEKGDIPEGYSVSREKKERFSLILESASTNQTSMYLCASSLAPGLNTEAFFGQGTRLTVV.

The gene calls are TRBV10-1 and TRBJ2-5, with 11 bases that match TRBD2. The CDR3 is 15 residues long. Unmatched junction bases numbered 10, after V lost 6 bases and J lost 7 bases. CDR1 and CDR2 from the germline V gene are WNHNN and SYGVQD (reference sequence). CDR3 loop: CASRLAGERRGTQYF. Written as DNA, the CDR3 is TGCGCCAGCAGACTAGCGGGAGAGCGTCGGGGGACCCAGTACTTC.

V and J are TRBV5-1 and TRBJ2-3, with 13 bases identical to TRBD2. Trimming took 0 bases from V and 5 from J; bases not matched to a gene: 6. The CDR3 is 17 residues long. Germline V gene sequence: CDR1 SGHRS, CDR2 YFSETQ. CDR3 sequence (DNA): TGCGCCAGCAGCTTGGCCGGGACTAGCGGGATTATAGATACGCAGTATTTT. It encodes CASSLAGTSGIIDTQYF.

The chain uses TRBV28 and TRBJ1-3; 8 nucleotides agree with TRBD1. The germline V gene has CDR1 MDHEN and CDR2 SYDVKM. The CDR3 runs to 16 residues. With V trimmed by 5 bases and J by 0 bases, 6 bases remained unmatched. The CDR3 region has the DNA TGTGCCAGCAGTCTCCGGGACAGGTACTCTGGAAACACCATATATTTT. Translated, it gives CASSLRDRYSGNTIYF.

The rearrangement uses TRBV14 and TRBJ1-2, with 8 bases aligning to TRBD1. Germline CDR1 reads SGHDN; CDR2 reads FVKESK. CDR3 length: 16 amino acids. V lost 0 bases to trimming and J lost 3 bases; unmatched junction nucleotides: 6. The CDR3 here is CASSQDYRGLDYGYTF. CDR3 sequence (DNA): TGTGCCAGCAGCCAAGATTACAGGGGGTTGGACTATGGCTACACCTTC.

This clone was recorded a few times. The rearrangement uses TRBV7-2 and TRBJ1-3, with 10 bases fitting TRBD1. This CDR3 has 18 amino acids. The germline V gene encodes CDR1 SGHTA and CDR2 FQGNSA. V was pared by 5 bases and J by 4 bases, with 14 bases of the junction left unmatched. The CDR3 DNA sequence: TGTGCCAGCAGCCTGGACAGGGGGTTTCCGGGATCCGGAAACACCATATATTTT. As protein: CASSLDRGFPGSGNTIYF.

The V gene is TRBV27, the J gene TRBJ2-3; 9 bases are a match to TRBD2. J lost 3 bases, V lost 2 bases, and 6 bases had no gene match. The germline gives CDR1 MNHEY, CDR2 SMNVEV (reference sequence). The CDR3 extends over 16 amino acids. In DNA, the CDR3 is TGTGCCAGCAGTTTAGCGGGAGGGCCTTTAACAGATACGCAGTATTTT. As protein: CASSLAGGPLTDTQYF.

The chain uses TRBV18 and TRBJ2-1; 10 bases match TRBD2. With V trimmed by 4 bases and J by 5 bases, 8 bases remained unmatched. The CDR3 covers 16 residues. Germline V gene data show CDR1 as KGHSH and CDR2 as LQKENI. The DNA for the CDR3 is TGTGCCAGCTCACTACTAAGCGGGGGGGAGAACAATGAGCAGTTCTTC. Protein sequence: CASSLLSGGENNEQFF.